This T cell receptor beta chain was observed in a study of T cells in Graves' hyperthyroidism and ophthalmopathy. Trimming cost V 4 bases and J 0 bases, with 6 bases left between them. This CDR3 spans 13 amino acids. The germline V gene encodes CDR1 SQVTM and CDR2 ANQGSEA. Amplified regions were TCR beta CDR3 sequences from RNA transcripts. TCR CDR3 underwent first-round RT-PCR with the HTBI primer set. From the multiplex PCR reads, TCRdb called clonotypes with MiXCR, one entry per CDR3 protein. The sample lists around 520,000 distinct CDR3 sequences, approximately 15% occurring once. Sequencing was carried out using blood. The V gene is TRBV29-1, the J gene TRBJ1-4; no firm D call. The sequence derives from a woman aged 18 to 35 with Graves' hyperthyroidism. The DNA for the CDR3 is TGCAGCGTTGTCAGCCCAACTAATGAAAAACTGTTTTTT. Residues: CSVVSPTNEKLFF.